This passage covers 27 T cell receptor beta chains from one sample sequenced in a study of blood T cell repertoires in COVID-19. The repertoire was sequenced with immunoSEQ multiplex PCR; TCRdb's copy has only in-frame clones and lacks some. The sample consists of more than 200,000 clones, about 90% of them appearing once. Sequencing input: peripheral blood. These TCRs come from a man aged 18 to 29 with active or convalescent COVID-19.

V is TRBV28 and J is TRBJ1-2; D is unresolved. This CDR3 is 12 amino acids long. V lost 5 bases, J lost 4 bases, and 8 bases lay in between. Germline assignment: CDR1 MDHEN and CDR2 SYDVKM. Here the CDR3 DNA reads TGTGCCAGCAGTGATCGACTCTATGGCTACACCTTC. It encodes CASSDRLYGYTF.

This sequence joins TRBV5-1 and TRBJ2-2, with TRBD2 matching 13 bases. Trimming took 4 bases from V and 6 from J; bases not matched to a gene: 9. The germline gives CDR1 SGHRS, CDR2 YFSETQ. This CDR3 contains 17 residues. The CDR3 nucleotides read TGCGCCAGCAGCCCGCGACTAGCGGGGGGATGGGCCGGGGAGCTGTTTTTT. Encoded protein: CASSPRLAGGWAGELFF.

The gene calls are TRBV5-8 and TRBJ2-7, with 9 bases lining up with TRBD1. J lost 1 base, V lost 3 bases, and 14 bases had no gene match. CDR1 and CDR2 from the germline V gene are SGHTS and YDEGEE. The CDR3 consists of 18 residues. In DNA, the CDR3 is TGTGCCAGCAGCTCCCATATCCCGGGACAGGGATGGTCCTACGAGCAGTACTTC. It codes for CASSSHIPGQGWSYEQYF.

This chain connects TRBV10-3 to TRBJ2-3; 8 positions match TRBD1. Per germline, CDR1 ENHRY and CDR2 SYGVKD. The V and J ends lost 6 bases and 3 bases, in that order; junction bases with no gene match: 2. The CDR3 covers 13 residues. The CDR3: CAIRGQETDTQYF. In DNA form, the CDR3 reads TGTGCCATCAGGGGACAGGAAACAGATACGCAGTATTTT.

The rearrangement links TRBV4-3 to TRBJ2-3; 9 nucleotides match TRBD2. The CDR3 covers 17 residues. The germline V gene encodes CDR1 LGHNA and CDR2 YSLEER. After removal of 4 bases from V and 5 bases from J, the junction contained 13 bases not matched to a gene. In DNA form, the CDR3 reads TGCGCCAGCAGCCCCGAGCCAACTAGCGGGCGTGGAGATACGCAGTATTTT. Translated, it gives CASSPEPTSGRGDTQYF.

This clone has only one observation. The chain has TRBV5-1 and TRBJ1-1; 7 bases align to TRBD1. Trimming at V came to 1 base and at J to 4 bases, leaving 4 bases not matched to a gene. This CDR3 is built from 14 residues. Germline V gene lookup returns CDR1 SGHRS and CDR2 YFSETQ. The CDR3 sequence is CASSLTHRGTEAFF. The CDR3 bases are TGCGCCAGCAGCTTGACCCACAGGGGCACTGAAGCTTTCTTT.

In its sample, this clone was seen once. CDR3 DNA sequence: TGTGCCAGCAGCTTATGGCCACAGGGGGGGACCCCTCCTGGGACCCAGTACTTC. Translated, it gives CASSLWPQGGTPPGTQYF. The chain carries TRBV13 and TRBJ2-5, with a weak D call TRBD1 (8 bases). This CDR3 contains 18 residues. Germline assignment: CDR1 PRHDT and CDR2 FYEKMQ (reference sequence). Trimming took 2 bases from V and 7 from J, leaving 26 bases between them.

In its sample, this clone was seen a few times. This chain links TRBV20-1 with TRBJ2-5; no definite D call. Germline CDR1 and CDR2: DFQATT and SNEGSKA (reference sequence). The CDR3 sequence is 11 residues long. Deletions cut 4 bases from V and 6 bases from J, with 9 bases between. CDR3 region: CSANRAQTQYF. CDR3 in DNA: TGCAGTGCTAATCGCGCCCAGACCCAGTACTTC.

V usage is TRBV7-2 and J usage is TRBJ1-1; D possibly corresponds to TRBD1 (5 bases). Germline V gene lookup returns CDR1 SGHTA and CDR2 FQGNSA. V shed 2 bases and J shed 7 bases, with 11 bases lying between them. CDR3 size: 13 residues. CDR3 in amino acids: CASSLRREGEAFF. CDR3 bases: TGTGCCAGCAGCTTACGCAGGGAAGGTGAAGCTTTCTTT.

The chain links TRBV10-2 to TRBJ2-3; a weak D match, TRBD2 (6 bases). This CDR3 contains 14 residues. V lost 3 bases and J lost 2, with 9 bases in between. The germline gives CDR1 WSHSY, CDR2 SAAADI. The CDR3 loop reads CASSDPGDTDTQYF. The CDR3 DNA reads as TGCGCCAGCAGTGACCCGGGGGACACAGATACGCAGTATTTT.

The chain joins TRBV20-1 to TRBJ1-2, with TRBD1 as a possible D gene (5 bases). Trimming stripped 2 bases from V and 6 bases from J, with 7 bases between. The CDR3 consists of 11 residues. Germline lookup yields CDR1 DFQATT and CDR2 SNEGSKA (reference sequence). The CDR3 region is CSARKGDGYTF. The CDR3, as DNA: TGCAGTGCTAGAAAAGGGGATGGCTACACCTTC.

The V and J genes are TRBV10-1 and TRBJ2-7, with 7 bases that match TRBD2. In germline, CDR1 is WNHNN, CDR2 SYGVQD (reference sequence). With V trimmed by 2 bases and J by 5 bases, 6 bases remained unmatched. The CDR3 has 14 residues. CDR3 DNA: TGCGCCAGCAGTGAGGATCCTAGCGGTAACGAGCAGTACTTC. The encoded protein is CASSEDPSGNEQYF.

The chain recombines TRBV30 with TRBJ1-5, with D maybe TRBD1 (6 bases). CDR1 is GTSNPN and CDR2 is SVGIG in the germline V gene (reference sequence). V shed 2 bases and J shed 3 bases, with 8 bases lying between them. This CDR3 is built from 13 residues. The CDR3 DNA follows: TGTGCCTGGAGTTCAGGGGTCAATCAGCCCCAGCATTTT. It is translated as CAWSSGVNQPQHF.

The chain links TRBV19 to TRBJ2-1, with a weak D call TRBD2 (5 bases). This CDR3 spans 15 amino acids. V dropped 8 bases and J dropped 0 bases, with 14 bases sitting between them. The germline CDR1 and CDR2 sequences are LNHDA and SQIVND (reference sequence). CDR3 residues: CASSTGSSSYNEQFF. The DNA of the CDR3 is TGTGCCAGTTCTACTGGGAGTAGCTCCTACAATGAGCAGTTCTTC. Using reference TRBV19 and TRBJ2-1 for the parts outside the CDR3, the full variable domain is DGGITQSPKYLFRKEGQNVTLSCEQNLNHDAMYWYRQDPGQGLRLIYYSQIVNDFQKGDIAEGYSVSREKKESFPLTVTSAQKNPTAFYLCASSTGSSSYNEQFFGPGTRLTVL.

This chain links TRBV7-8 with TRBJ2-5; 12 nucleotides agree with TRBD1. Germline V gene sequence: CDR1 SGHVS, CDR2 FQNEAQ. The CDR3 contains 15 residues. With V trimmed by 7 bases and J by 5 bases, 8 bases remained unmatched. CDR3 loop: CASTTTGTGGETQYF. The DNA for the CDR3 is TGTGCCAGCACCACCACCGGGACAGGGGGCGAGACCCAGTACTTC.

V usage is TRBV28 and J usage is TRBJ2-7; 10 positions match TRBD1. The CDR3 is 14 amino acids. Germline values: CDR1 MDHEN, CDR2 SYDVKM. The V and J ends lost 7 bases and 3 bases, in that order; junction bases with no gene match: 6. The CDR3 nucleotides are TGTGCCAGCATACGGACAGGGGGAAGCTACGAGCAGTACTTC. Translation: CASIRTGGSYEQYF.

This clone occurred once. The genes are TRBV6-6 and TRBJ2-7; D might be TRBD1 (5 bases). The germline V gene has CDR1 MNHNY and CDR2 SVGAGI (reference sequence). Deletions cut 6 bases from V and 2 bases from J, with 8 bases between. The CDR3 loop spans 12 amino acids. The CDR3 DNA reads TGTGCCAGCAGACAGGCCGCCTACGAGCAGTACTTC. Translated, it gives CASRQAAYEQYF.

The rearrangement links TRBV9 to TRBJ2-1; 10 bases map to TRBD2. The V segment lost 2 bases and the J segment 4 bases; nucleotides outside the gene matches: 6. Germline CDR1 is SGDLS and CDR2 is YYNGEE. The CDR3 extends over 16 amino acids. The CDR3 coding sequence is TGTGCCAGCAGCGTTTTTAGCGGGGGGAATTACAATGAGCAGTTCTTC. Its translation: CASSVFSGGNYNEQFF.

This rearrangement joins TRBV7-6 to TRBJ1-1; 8 positions agree with TRBD1. Germline V gene data show CDR1 as SGHVS and CDR2 as FNYEAQ. Trimming cost V 1 base and J 0 bases; bases outside gene matches: 1. This CDR3 is built from 15 residues. The CDR3, as DNA: TGTGCCAGCAGCTTAGGACAGGGGATGAACACTGAAGCTTTCTTT. Protein sequence: CASSLGQGMNTEAFF.

The chain is built from TRBV5-8 and TRBJ1-2; 7 positions agree with TRBD1. CDR3 length: 14 amino acids. CDR1 and CDR2 from the germline V gene are SGHTS and YDEGEE. After removal of 5 bases from V and 3 bases from J, the junction contained 7 bases not matched to a gene. The CDR3 loop reads CASRFKGADYGYTF. CDR3 DNA sequence: TGTGCCAGCAGATTCAAGGGGGCCGACTATGGCTACACCTTC.

The chain carries TRBV28 and TRBJ2-1, with a possible D match to TRBD2 (6 bases). Germline lookup yields CDR1 MDHEN and CDR2 SYDVKM. Between the trimmed V and J ends, which lost 2 bases and 8 bases, there was a span of 19 bases. CDR3 length equals 16 residues. The CDR3 sequence: CASSLRETRARDEQFF. In DNA, the CDR3 is TGTGCCAGCAGTTTACGGGAGACTAGGGCGAGGGATGAGCAGTTCTTC.

The chain uses TRBV18 and TRBJ1-6, with 7 bases aligning to TRBD1. The CDR3 runs to 16 residues. Germline values: CDR1 KGHSH, CDR2 LQKENI. The V and J ends lost 4 bases and 6 bases, in that order; junction bases with no gene match: 9. The DNA for the CDR3 is TGTGCCAGCTCACGAGACAGGGAAAAGGGTAATTCACCCCTCCACTTT. It specifies CASSRDREKGNSPLHF.

The chain couples TRBV28 to TRBJ1-2; 9 positions match TRBD1. The V segment lost 0 bases and the J segment 6 bases; nucleotides outside the gene matches: 8. This CDR3 comprises 16 residues. Germline V gene sequence: CDR1 MDHEN, CDR2 SYDVKM. CDR3 region: CASSLWVTGGNDGYTF. CDR3 sequence (DNA): TGTGCCAGCAGTTTATGGGTAACAGGGGGCAACGATGGCTACACCTTC.

The chain carries TRBV5-6 and TRBJ2-3; TRBD1 matches at 7 bases. This CDR3 is 16 amino acids long. J gave up 4 bases and V 1 base, and 9 bases lay outside the gene matches. Germline V gene lookup returns CDR1 SGHDT and CDR2 YYEEEE. The CDR3 DNA reads TGTGCCAGCAGCTTGTTTGTAGGGGGCAGGGCAGATACGCAGTATTTT. Translating it yields CASSLFVGGRADTQYF.

CDR3 protein: CASSSLPPDEQFF. The DNA for the CDR3 is TGTGCCAGCAGCTCTCTTCCCCCCGATGAGCAGTTCTTC. The chain combines TRBV7-3 with TRBJ2-1; unclear D gene. Germline assignment: CDR1 SGHTA and CDR2 FQGTGA. V dropped 4 bases and J dropped 8 bases, with 12 bases sitting between them. CDR3 length equals 13 residues.

CDR3 sequence reads: CASSVARDRTVYGYTF. Here the CDR3 DNA reads TGTGCCAGCAGCGTAGCCCGGGACAGGACAGTCTATGGCTACACCTTC. This chain links TRBV9 with TRBJ1-2, with 8 bases lining up with TRBD1. This CDR3 comprises 16 residues. Trimming at V came to 0 bases and at J to 4 bases, leaving 8 bases not matched to a gene. CDR1 and CDR2 from the germline V gene are SGDLS and YYNGEE.

The chain joins TRBV7-2 to TRBJ2-1, with 7 bases lining up with TRBD2. The germline gives CDR1 SGHTA, CDR2 FQGNSA. The trim removed 1 base at V and 0 bases at J, leaving 0 bases unmatched. This CDR3 has 15 amino acids. The DNA of the CDR3 is TGTGCCAGCAGCTTAGGGGGGGGCTCCTACAATGAGCAGTTCTTC. Its translation: CASSLGGGSYNEQFF.